This T cell receptor (beta chain) stems from a study of human T cells and chemical hapten exposure. Study outcomes and limitations: Unchanged with DPC sensitization were TCRs above 1 in 1000 frequency. Patch test score was positively correlated with the counts of PT1 expanded TCRs.

Remarks on this clonotype: Its specificity is not known.

Germline-derived CDR1 and CDR2 are MDHEN and SYDVKM. The CDR3 totals 16 residues. V was pared by 6 bases and J by 5 bases, with 22 bases between. As for time point: patch test 1, 2 weeks after DPC sensitization. As for treatment: therapeutic diphenylcyclopropenone sensitization with weekly scalp DPC. Extraction yielded total RNA from whole blood (unfractionated). Each CDR3 protein gets one entry after TCRdb re-called the RACE reads with MiXCR. The table lists about 380,000 distinct CDR3 sequences, 4.8% of them singletons. The V call is TRBV28, the J call TRBJ2-5; either TRBD1 or TRBD2 may supply D (5 bases each). This sequence originates from a woman aged 50 to 60 with alopecia areata. Some clones in this sample may be carry-over from other donors' samples. Sequences were derived from whole blood, sampled in connection with sensitization to the hapten diphenylcyclopropenone (DPC). DNA of the CDR3: TGTGCCAGCAGCCTCTTCGGGACCCACGGAATGGAGACCCAGTACTTC. Its translation: CASSLFGTHGMETQYF. Full variable domain (missing parts from reference TRBV28 and TRBJ2-5): DVKVTQSSRYLVKRTGEKVFLECVQDMDHENMFWYRQDPGLGLRLIYFSYDVKMKEKGDIPEGYSVSREKKERFSLILESASTNQTSMYLCASSLFGTHGMETQYFGPGTRLLVL.